Below, 32 T cell receptor beta chains from the same sample are listed, as sequenced in a study of T cell changes during pregnancy in multiple sclerosis (dated by TCRdb to the late 2010s). Library construction relied on the immunoSEQ multiplex PCR assay. The clones in this table, taken by TCRdb from immuneACCESS, are in-frame only. Not every clone is retained; where verified, under half of the shortfall comes from an unresolved V gene, and the cause of the rest is unknown. The sample has some 120,000 clones on record, approximately 93% of them singletons. Approximately 5.8% of the sample goes to the ten largest clones. The material sequenced was peripheral blood, taken before pregnancy. These receptors were collected from a female donor with multiple sclerosis, enrolled in a pregnancy study.

The chain links TRBV7-8 to TRBJ1-1; D not certain. The V and J ends lost 1 base and 5 bases respectively, with 14 bases between them. The CDR3 length is 15 residues. Germline V CDR1 and CDR2: SGHVS, FQNEAQ. The CDR3 loop reads CASSLDFRGMTEAFF. CDR3 sequence (DNA): TGTGCCAGCAGCTTAGACTTCCGCGGTATGACTGAAGCTTTCTTT.

The V call is TRBV11-3, the J call TRBJ2-3; the match to TRBD2 covers 15 bases. The V segment lost 5 bases and the J segment 9 bases; nucleotides outside the gene matches: 6. The CDR3 is 15 residues long. Germline CDR1 reads SGHNT; CDR2 reads YENEEA. The CDR3 DNA is TGTGCCAGCAGCCCTAGGACTAGCGGGGGGGAAACGCAGTATTTT. This codes for CASSPRTSGGETQYF.

The chain joins TRBV21-1 to TRBJ1-2. TRBV21-1 is noted as a pseudogene. The CDR3 has 15 amino acids. The CDR3 spells CASSTQEGPYYGYTF. Written as DNA, the CDR3 is TGTGCCAGCAGCACGCAGGAGGGCCCGTACTATGGCTACACCTTC.

This chain links TRBV19 with TRBJ2-2; 8 nucleotides align to TRBD1. The germline CDR1 and CDR2 sequences are LNHDA and SQIVND (reference sequence). Trimming took 5 bases from V and 5 from J; bases not matched to a gene: 10. CDR3 length: 16 residues. The CDR3 DNA reads TGTGCCAGTAGTTCCTTCGGACAGGGTGGGACCGGGGAGCTGTTTTTT. It specifies CASSSFGQGGTGELFF.

The CDR3 is CASSMTGSEADTQYF. The DNA for the CDR3 is TGTGCCAGTAGTATGACAGGGTCTGAGGCAGATACGCAGTATTTT. The V call is TRBV19, the J call TRBJ2-3; TRBD1 matches 7 bases. This CDR3 is 15 amino acids long. CDR1 is LNHDA, CDR2 SQIVND, per germline (reference sequence). V lost 3 bases, J lost 4 bases, and 7 bases stayed unmatched.

The chain combines TRBV10-3 with TRBJ1-1; TRBD1 matches at 8 bases. The trim removed 6 bases at V and 1 base at J, leaving 7 bases unmatched. The CDR3 covers 15 residues. From germline, CDR1 is ENHRY and CDR2 SYGVKD. As DNA, the CDR3 is TGTGCCATCAGCGTTACAGGGGGGGCGAACACTGAAGCTTTCTTT. This translates into CAISVTGGANTEAFF.

The V and J genes are TRBV7-2 and TRBJ2-1; 13 bases fit TRBD2. CDR3 length: 19 amino acids. CDR1 SGHTA and CDR2 FQGNSA come from the germline V gene. The V gene end was trimmed by 5 bases and the J gene end by 0 bases; junction bases not matched to a gene: 10. The CDR3 sequence is CASSAPLAGGPGSYNEQFF. The CDR3 nucleotides read TGTGCCAGCAGCGCCCCACTAGCGGGGGGGCCGGGCTCCTACAATGAGCAGTTCTTC.

This chain uses TRBV5-1 with TRBJ2-3; 9 bases are shared with TRBD2. The CDR3 is made up of 17 amino acids. The germline CDR1 and CDR2 sequences are SGHRS and YFSETQ. Trimming took 0 bases from V and 0 from J; bases not matched to a gene: 5. The CDR3 region is CASSLATLAGSTDTQYF. The CDR3 DNA reads TGCGCCAGCAGCTTGGCCACTCTAGCGGGGAGCACAGATACGCAGTATTTT.

This chain uses TRBV20-1 with TRBJ1-2; possible D gene TRBD1, 5 bases. The CDR3 length is 11 residues. Germline V CDR1 and CDR2: DFQATT, SNEGSKA (reference sequence). V was shortened by 6 bases and J by 4 bases, with 9 bases between the two germline ends. CDR3 sequence reads: CSAGGSYGYTF. CDR3 nucleotides: TGCAGTGCGGGGGGGTCCTATGGCTACACCTTC.

The CDR3 bases are TGTGCCAGCAGCGTAGACAGTCGCACAGATACGCAGTATTTT. This encodes CASSVDSRTDTQYF. The rearrangement links TRBV9 to TRBJ2-3; D gene ambiguous. The CDR3 is made up of 14 amino acids. V was cut by 0 bases and J by 1 base, with 6 bases left in between. CDR1 is SGDLS, CDR2 YYNGEE, per germline.

The chain couples TRBV7-2 to TRBJ2-5, with 7 bases aligning to TRBD1. This CDR3 comprises 14 residues. Germline V CDR1 and CDR2: SGHTA, FQGNSA. The trim removed 5 bases at V and 5 bases at J, leaving 8 bases unmatched. The CDR3 nucleotides read TGTGCCAGCAGCCCGGAGACAGGGCACGAGACCCAGTACTTC. This translates into CASSPETGHETQYF.

The chain links TRBV5-1 to TRBJ2-1; D possibly corresponds to TRBD1 (6 bases). The CDR3 is 13 residues long. Trimming took 6 bases from V and 7 from J, leaving 14 bases between them. Germline CDR1 reads SGHRS; CDR2 reads YFSETQ. The CDR3 spells CASTGRGLNEQFF. DNA for the CDR3: TGCGCCAGCACGGGCAGGGGATTAAATGAGCAGTTCTTC.

The rearrangement links TRBV30 to TRBJ1-1, with unresolved D. There are 14 residues in the CDR3. V lost 0 bases, J lost 6 bases, and 14 bases lay in between. The germline CDR1 and CDR2 sequences are GTSNPN and SVGIG (reference sequence). CDR3 sequence reads: CAWSVGAREAEAFF. The CDR3 DNA reads TGTGCCTGGAGTGTCGGCGCTCGCGAGGCTGAAGCTTTCTTT.

A remark on this clone: One junction end does not reproduce the germline sequence, and a read error may be involved. This chain uses TRBV28 with TRBJ1-5; 10 bases agree with TRBD1. Per germline, CDR1 MDHEN and CDR2 SYDVKM. The CDR3 is 17 amino acids. In nucleotides, the CDR3 is TGTGCCAGCCGTTTGGGACAGGGGCGCATAGACTCTCAGCCCCAGCATTTT. Its translation is CASRLGQGRIDSQPQHF.

This chain links TRBV28 with TRBJ2-7; no clear D gene. Trimming shortened V by 5 bases and J by 4 bases, and 6 bases separated the two germline ends. In germline, CDR1 is MDHEN, CDR2 SYDVKM. This CDR3 has 11 residues. In DNA, the CDR3 is TGTGCCAGCAGTGCGGTTTACGAGCAGTACTTC. This codes for CASSAVYEQYF.

The V and J genes are TRBV28 and TRBJ1-1; no clear D. Trimming removed 4 bases at V and 11 bases at J, with 14 bases between. The CDR3 contains 12 residues. CDR1 MDHEN and CDR2 SYDVKM come from the germline V gene. CDR3 coding DNA: TGTGCCAGCAGTTCCGGGGTCGTGGGGGCTTTCTTT. Protein: CASSSGVVGAFF.

The rearrangement links TRBV6-1 to TRBJ1-1, with TRBD1 matching over 7 bases. The CDR3 sequence is 15 residues long. The V gene's germline CDR1 is MNHNS and CDR2 SASEGT. V was clipped by 5 bases and J by 7 bases; unmatched bases: 13. The CDR3 region is CASSSTAGTAVEAFF. CDR3 DNA sequence: TGTGCCAGCAGTTCGACCGCCGGGACAGCCGTTGAAGCTTTCTTT.

The J gene is TRBJ1-1, the V gene TRBV6-1; D is unresolved. The CDR3 is made up of 13 amino acids. V was cut by 2 bases and J by 3 bases, with 7 bases left in between. Germline assignment: CDR1 MNHNS and CDR2 SASEGT. CDR3 sequence (DNA): TGTGCCAGCAGTGAAACGCGGGACACTGAAGCTTTCTTT. Translation gives CASSETRDTEAFF.

V gene TRBV23-1 combines with J gene TRBJ2-7, with a tentative D call TRBD2 (7 bases). TRBV23-1 is filed as an ORF, its function uncertain. The V gene lost 0 bases and the J gene lost 6 bases, with 15 bases spanning the gap. This CDR3 comprises 15 residues. CDR3 nucleotide sequence: TGCGCCAGCAGTCAATCGGGGGGGGCCAAAGGCGAGCAGTACTTC. Amino acids: CASSQSGGAKGEQYF.

Note on this clone: The same CDR3 arises from other DNA sequences in this sample as well. The rearrangement joins TRBV28 to TRBJ1-1; D gene unclear. V lost 3 bases and J 5 bases, leaving 4 bases between the germline ends. This CDR3 is built from 11 residues. CDR1 and CDR2 (germline): MDHEN, SYDVKM. CDR3 nucleotide sequence: TGTGCCAGCAGTTTGAGAACTGAAGCTTTCTTT. Its protein is CASSLRTEAFF.

J is TRBJ2-1 and V is TRBV6-4; D is undetermined. The CDR3 runs 17 residues. CDR1 and CDR2 from the germline V gene are MRHNA and SNTAGT. V was trimmed by 7 bases and J by 0 bases, leaving 19 bases between them. For the CDR3, the DNA is TGTGCCAGCACCCCTGGGCCTGGCGTCAGCTCCTACAATGAGCAGTTCTTC. Protein sequence: CASTPGPGVSSYNEQFF.

The genes are TRBV30 and TRBJ2-5; 12 bases map to TRBD2. Per germline, CDR1 GTSNPN and CDR2 SVGIG (reference sequence). The CDR3 consists of 17 residues. J lost 4 bases, V lost 7 bases, and 16 bases had no gene match. The CDR3 nucleotides read TGTGCCTCTGGACGGGCTAGCGGGGGGGCCTGGGGAGAGACCCAGTACTTC. Amino acids: CASGRASGGAWGETQYF. Supplemented by reference TRBV30 and TRBJ2-5, the full variable domain reads SQTIHQWPATLVQPVGSPLSLECTVEGTSNPNLYWYRQAAGRGLQLLFYSVGIGQISSEVPQNLSASRPQDRQFILSSKKLLLSDSGFYLCASGRASGGAWGETQYFGPGTRLLVL.

The V and J genes are TRBV28 and TRBJ2-3; TRBD2 aligns across 7 bases. Unmatched junction bases numbered 12, after V lost 3 bases and J lost 3 bases. CDR1 is MDHEN, CDR2 SYDVKM, per germline. This CDR3 contains 17 residues. The CDR3 DNA is TGTGCCAGCAGTTTTTCTTCTCGGGGGGTGGGAACAGATACGCAGTATTTT. The encoded protein is CASSFSSRGVGTDTQYF.

The chain combines TRBV7-9 with TRBJ2-3; 9 bases fit TRBD1. Germline CDR1 SEHNR, CDR2 FQNEAQ (reference sequence). Losses at the gene ends were 4 bases for V and 0 bases for J; bases not matched to a gene: 5. CDR3 length equals 16 residues. The CDR3 region is CASSSDRGYSTDTQYF. Here the CDR3 DNA reads TGTGCCAGCAGCTCGGACAGGGGATATAGCACAGATACGCAGTATTTT.

The chain has TRBV5-4 and TRBJ2-1; 12 nucleotides agree with TRBD2. Germline V gene data show CDR1 as SGHNT and CDR2 as YYREEE (reference sequence). V gave up 3 bases and J gave up 0 bases; unmatched junction bases: 13. The CDR3 length is 20 residues. In DNA form, the CDR3 reads TGTGCCAGCAGCTCACCGACTAGCGGGAGTCCAAGAAGCTCCTACAATGAGCAGTTCTTC. As protein: CASSSPTSGSPRSSYNEQFF.

The rearrangement links TRBV4-1 to TRBJ1-6, with no clear D. This CDR3 spans 15 amino acids. Germline V lookup: CDR1 MGHRA, CDR2 YSYEKL. Trimming cost V 6 bases and J 7 bases, with 16 bases left between them. This CDR3 is CASSVGGQINSPLHF. CDR3 DNA sequence: TGCGCCAGCAGTGTGGGAGGCCAGATAAATTCACCCCTCCACTTT.

In nucleotides, the CDR3 is TGTGCCAGCGGACTAGCGGACTACAATGAGCAGTTCTTC. This sequence encodes CASGLADYNEQFF. The chain links TRBV6-6 to TRBJ2-1; 10 bases are shared with TRBD2. Trimming took 8 bases from V and 3 from J; bases not matched to a gene: 1. The CDR3 has 13 residues. CDR1 MNHNY and CDR2 SVGAGI come from the germline V gene (reference sequence).

In its sample, this clone was seen once. The rearrangement joins TRBV11-3 to TRBJ2-3, with D tentatively TRBD2 (6 bases). The CDR3 spans 14 residues. Germline V gene sequence: CDR1 SGHNT, CDR2 YENEEA. V was trimmed by 4 bases and J by 3 bases, leaving 11 bases between them. CDR3 nucleotide sequence: TGTGCCAGCAGCTGGAGGGTCTCGACAGATACGCAGTATTTT. Its translation: CASSWRVSTDTQYF.

The chain couples TRBV18 to TRBJ2-7, with a weak D call TRBD1 (5 bases). Germline V gene lookup returns CDR1 KGHSH and CDR2 LQKENI. CDR3 size: 16 residues. The ends were cut back, 1 base at V and 1 base at J, with 14 bases in the middle. The chain's CDR3 is CASSPRAGQGSYEQYF. The CDR3 DNA sequence: TGTGCCAGCTCACCACGGGCAGGACAAGGGTCCTACGAGCAGTACTTC.

V is TRBV14 and J is TRBJ2-7; TRBD1 matches 10 bases. With 1 base clipped from V and 9 bases from J, the junction kept 12 bases outside the gene matches. This CDR3 is 16 amino acids long. From germline, CDR1 is SGHDN and CDR2 FVKESK. CDR3 amino acids: CASSQVTGQGLRGQYF. CDR3 coding DNA: TGTGCCAGCAGCCAAGTTACGGGACAGGGGCTACGTGGGCAGTACTTC.

The genes are TRBV25-1 and TRBJ2-3; 9 bases map to TRBD1. Losses at the gene ends were 9 bases for V and 8 bases for J; bases not matched to a gene: 21. This CDR3 is 17 amino acids long. CDR1 is MGHDK, CDR2 SYGVNS, per germline. The CDR3 reads CARDRDRDLPRGATQYF. DNA of the CDR3: TGTGCCAGGGACCGGGACAGGGACCTTCCTAGGGGAGCTACGCAGTATTTT.

This chain joins TRBV2 and TRBJ2-1; D may be TRBD1 (6 bases). Per the germline V gene, CDR1 is SNHLY and CDR2 is FYNNEI. This CDR3 is 13 amino acids long. Trimming cost V 6 bases and J 7 bases, with 13 bases left between them. CDR3 protein: CASRTGLGNEQFF. Here the CDR3 DNA reads TGTGCCAGCAGGACAGGTTTGGGGAATGAGCAGTTCTTC.